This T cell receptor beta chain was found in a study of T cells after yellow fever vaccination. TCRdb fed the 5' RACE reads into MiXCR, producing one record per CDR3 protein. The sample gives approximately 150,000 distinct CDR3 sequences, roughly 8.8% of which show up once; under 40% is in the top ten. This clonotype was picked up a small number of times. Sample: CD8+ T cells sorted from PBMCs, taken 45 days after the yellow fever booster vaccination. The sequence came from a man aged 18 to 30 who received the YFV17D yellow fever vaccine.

The CDR3 spells CASSRLGTSGPYEQYF. CDR3 in DNA: TGTGCCAGCAGTCGCCTAGGGACTAGCGGACCCTACGAGCAGTACTTC. The V and J genes are TRBV27 and TRBJ2-7; 11 bases align to TRBD2. This CDR3 contains 16 residues. The V gene's germline CDR1 is MNHEY and CDR2 SMNVEV (reference sequence). Trimming cost V 5 bases and J 2 bases; bases outside gene matches: 8.